This record concerns one T cell receptor beta chain sequence. This clone's antigen is unknown. Qualities for individual bases were not recorded, and no much larger clone is one base off. As encoded in the germline V gene, CDR1 is MNHEY while CDR2 is SVGAGI. Including the terminal cysteine and phenylalanine, the CDR3 comprises 15 residues. The sequence is cut down to CDR3 DNA, 45 bases in frame from base 1. V loses 6 bases of germline sequence and J loses 5 bases, and the interval between the two ends is 19 bases. This sample was included in a study of blood T cell repertoires in COVID-19 (TCRdb year 2020). As for the study more broadly: Samples from collaborators originated in the United States, Italy and Spain and spanned both the acute and convalescent phases of COVID-19. The material from the prospective study consisted of cDNA or gDNA derived from T cells, B-cell-depleted T cells, or PBMCs. The dataset comprised deeply sampled blood TCRbeta repertoires from subjects exposed to, actively infected with, or recovered from COVID-19. A freely available public database, intended as a resource for researchers studying the immune response to SARS-CoV-2, is where the repertoires were released. The samples were drawn from the first 160 participants of the ongoing ImmuneRACE study and from 1,254 subjects provided by 6 global collaborators. Sample metadata almost always included a de-identified subject ID, COVID-19 status, age in years and sex. Where available, HLA class I and class II types were obtained from metadata supplied by the sample provider rather than from assay-based typing.

TCRbeta CDR3 regions were amplified from genomic DNA by means of the immunoSEQ Assay, a bias-controlled multiplex PCR. In the paper's pipeline: Nucleated cell counts per sample were estimated from amplification of reference gene primers within the assay. To quantify the absolute abundance of each unique TCRbeta CDR3 rearrangement, sequence reads were collapsed and filtered. For each sample, productive Simpson clonality was calculated as the square root of Simpson's diversity index across productive rearrangements. Imported from immuneACCESS, the table was reduced by TCRdb to in-frame sequences with V and J called. These copies leave out some clones; in studies compared against another copy, an unresolved V gene accounts for under half, and the cause of the remainder is not known. V and J calls and clone size come straight from that table; D and trimming were deduced from the DNA. For this sample the table gives about 250,000 clones, of which around 86% were detected only once. The top ten hold about 5.4% of the sample.

What the work shows at the level of the full study, not this receptor alone: Clinical and demographic metadata were provided uncurated, with the amount varying by source and participant.

One collaborating source in Seattle enrolled patients while the patients were actively infected and followed the patients over time throughout the course of disease. The collaborating institutions used their own protocols to collect whole blood in K2EDTA tubes. For TCRbeta analysis, collaborators shipped samples as frozen whole blood, isolated PBMCs, or DNA extracted from either of those sample types. This receptor chain uses TRBV6-5 and TRBJ1-1; TRBD1 might be the D gene, on 5 matching bases. The origin of this receptor is an elderly woman with COVID-19, enrolled during active disease. The sequencing input was peripheral blood. At the DNA level, the sequence is TGTGCCAGCAGCTCAGGGAAATTGGGGGGAACTGAAGCTTTCTTT. Its amino acids are CASSSGKLGGTEAFF.